Listed here are 25 T cell receptor beta chains from one sample, sequenced in a study of vaccination effects on CD4 cells after COVID-19. ViraFEST assay sequencing came after antigen-specific CD4+ T cells were expanded with viral peptide pools. Following a roughly 9-day culture, CD4+ T cells were purified. None of the vaccinated had previously contracted SARS-CoV-2, and their nucleocapsid antibodies tested negative. Their recognized antigens are unknown. Using immunoSEQ multiplex PCR, the repertoire was profiled, and TCRdb retains in-frame clones only, with some absent. The sample has about 38,000 clones, roughly 70% seen once. The source was CD4+ T cells from PBMCs cultured with SARS-CoV-2 spike peptides, collected before COVID-19 vaccination. The receptors stem from a human donor who received a COVID-19 vaccine.

This clone was seen a few times. V and J are TRBV7-2 and TRBJ1-2; D call uncertain. CDR3 size: 15 residues. CDR1 and CDR2 (germline): SGHTA, FQGNSA. V was trimmed by 10 bases and J by 3 bases, leaving 21 bases between them. CDR3 region: CATGLRLTLDYGYTF. In DNA form, the CDR3 reads TGTGCCACCGGCCTCAGGCTCACTCTCGACTATGGCTACACCTTC.

This clone was seen a handful of times. This chain uses TRBV4-1 with TRBJ2-7; 14 bases agree with TRBD2. With V trimmed by 4 bases and J by 4 bases, 3 bases remained unmatched. Germline values: CDR1 MGHRA, CDR2 YSYEKL. CDR3 length equals 15 residues. CDR3 loop: CASSPGLAGGYEQYF. The CDR3 bases are TGCGCCAGCAGCCCTGGACTAGCGGGAGGTTACGAGCAGTACTTC.

V gene TRBV6-5 combines with J gene TRBJ2-1; 8 nucleotides match TRBD2. J lost 10 bases, V lost 6 bases, and 8 bases had no gene match. Germline lookup yields CDR1 MNHEY and CDR2 SVGAGI. The CDR3 spans 13 residues. CDR3 region: CASRDIRGGEQFF. CDR3 bases: TGTGCCAGCAGGGACATCCGGGGGGGAGAGCAGTTCTTC.

The V call is TRBV7-9, the J call TRBJ2-5, with a possible D match to TRBD2 (5 bases). Germline V gene data show CDR1 as SEHNR and CDR2 as FQNEAQ (reference sequence). V was clipped by 5 bases and J by 1 base, with 11 bases between them. The CDR3 is 14 residues long. Here the CDR3 DNA reads TGTGCCAGCAGCCAGGAACTAGTCCAAGAGACCCAGTACTTC. It yields the protein CASSQELVQETQYF.

V and J are TRBV30 and TRBJ2-3; no firm D call. The CDR3 totals 14 residues. The germline CDR1 and CDR2 sequences are GTSNPN and SVGIG (reference sequence). V lost 3 bases to trimming and J lost 7 bases, with 17 bases between them. The CDR3 bases are TGTGCCTGGAGCGCTAATAGTCTAGGGAATACGCAGTATTTT. This translates into CAWSANSLGNTQYF.

The V call is TRBV27, the J call TRBJ2-1; D uncertain. From germline, CDR1 is MNHEY and CDR2 SMNVEV (reference sequence). The CDR3 totals 11 residues. The ends were cut back, 2 bases at V and 6 bases at J, with 2 bases in the middle. The CDR3 nucleotides read TGTGCCAGCAGTTTACTCAATGAGCAGTTCTTC. This sequence encodes CASSLLNEQFF.

This chain joins TRBV9 and TRBJ2-1; TRBD1 matches at 8 bases. Germline CDR1 is SGDLS and CDR2 is YYNGEE. J lost 4 bases, V lost 3 bases, and 3 bases had no gene match. This CDR3 spans 14 amino acids. Written as DNA, the CDR3 is TGTGCCAGCAGCGCAGGGGGCGCTTACAATGAGCAGTTCTTC. Protein product: CASSAGGAYNEQFF.

This sequence joins TRBV29-1 and TRBJ2-7, with 7 nucleotides matching TRBD1. The junction had 7 bases not matched to a gene; V was cut back by 6 bases and J by 5 bases. The CDR3 is 12 residues long. Germline-derived CDR1 and CDR2 are SQVTM and ANQGSEA. This CDR3 is CSVNRGPNEQYF. CDR3 sequence (DNA): TGCAGCGTCAACAGGGGACCGAACGAGCAGTACTTC.

This clone was seen a few times. The V and J genes are TRBV7-9 and TRBJ1-5, with D hard to call. CDR1 is SEHNR, CDR2 FQNEAQ, per germline (reference sequence). Trimming removed 8 bases at V and 9 bases at J, with 14 bases between. The CDR3 has 12 residues. CDR3 nucleotides: TGTGCCAGCGGACTTCTGAGTGGGCCCCAGCATTTT. Translation: CASGLLSGPQHF. Variable domain in full (rest from reference TRBV7-9 and TRBJ1-5): DTGVSQNPRHKITKRGQNVTFRCDPISEHNRLYWYRQTLGQGPEFLTYFQNEAQLEKSRLLSDRFSAERPKGSFSTLEIQRTEQGDSAMYLCASGLLSGPQHFGDGTRLSIL.

This chain uses TRBV2 with TRBJ2-7; D gene unclear. V lost 2 bases to trimming and J lost 2 bases, with 7 bases between them. Germline CDR1 reads SNHLY; CDR2 reads FYNNEI. The CDR3 contains 13 residues. The CDR3 DNA sequence: TGTGCCAGCAGTGAACTAGGGCCCTACGAGCAGTACTTC. This gives the protein CASSELGPYEQYF.

The V and J genes are TRBV18 and TRBJ1-2, with D perhaps matching TRBD1 (5 bases). V gave up 3 bases and J gave up 4 bases, with 18 bases separating them. The germline CDR1 and CDR2 sequences are KGHSH and LQKENI. CDR3 length: 16 residues. The CDR3 loop reads CASSPAYGAAGYGYTF. CDR3 DNA: TGTGCCAGCTCACCGGCTTATGGGGCCGCTGGCTATGGCTACACCTTC.

The V gene is TRBV30, the J gene TRBJ2-1; 10 bases match TRBD2. The CDR3 extends over 14 amino acids. V was pared by 7 bases and J by 8 bases, with 11 bases of the junction left unmatched. The V gene's germline CDR1 is GTSNPN and CDR2 SVGIG (reference sequence). CDR3 region: CALGVSGRVDEQFF. Written as DNA, the CDR3 is TGTGCCTTGGGTGTAAGCGGGAGGGTAGATGAGCAGTTCTTC.

The J gene is TRBJ1-6, the V gene TRBV18, with a tentative D call TRBD1 (5 bases). V lost 6 bases to trimming and J lost 7 bases, with 13 bases between them. CDR1 is KGHSH, CDR2 LQKENI, per germline. The CDR3 has 14 amino acids. The CDR3 here is CASSPGTQNSPLHF. The DNA for the CDR3 is TGTGCCAGCTCCCCCGGGACCCAGAATTCACCCCTCCACTTT.

The rearrangement links TRBV19 to TRBJ2-3; D possibly corresponds to TRBD2 (5 bases). V was clipped by 3 bases and J by 2 bases, with 12 bases between them. Per the germline V gene, CDR1 is LNHDA and CDR2 is SQIVND (reference sequence). CDR3 length equals 15 residues. The CDR3 DNA follows: TGTGCCAGTAGTATCGGGGATTCCGTCACAGATACGCAGTATTTT. It specifies CASSIGDSVTDTQYF.

This chain uses TRBV6-5 with TRBJ2-3; D is ambiguous. Germline V lookup: CDR1 MNHEY, CDR2 SVGAGI. This CDR3 has 15 amino acids. Trimming took off 4 bases at V and 4 bases at J, with 15 bases between the two ends. DNA for the CDR3: TGTGCCAGCAGTTCCCTCGGTGCGGCCCCAGATACGCAGTATTTT. The encoded protein is CASSSLGAAPDTQYF.

This clone was detected only a few times. The chain recombines TRBV6-1 with TRBJ1-4, with D possibly TRBD1 on 6 matching bases. CDR1 is MNHNS and CDR2 is SASEGT in the germline V gene. V lost 3 bases, J lost 4 bases, and 15 bases lay in between. The CDR3 contains 16 residues. CDR3 coding DNA: TGTGCCAGCAGTGACTACGACAGGCTGATTAATGAAAAACTGTTTTTT. Translating gives CASSDYDRLINEKLFF.

This clone was seen just once. The CDR3, as DNA: TGTGCCAGCTCACCACCGGCGGCTAGAATAGAGACCCAGTACTTC. Protein: CASSPPAARIETQYF. V and J are TRBV18 and TRBJ2-5, with D unresolved. The ends were cut back, 0 bases at V and 4 bases at J, with 12 bases in the middle. CDR3 length equals 15 residues. CDR1 KGHSH and CDR2 LQKENI come from the germline V gene. The complete variable domain, with remaining parts taken from reference TRBV18 and TRBJ2-5, reads NAGVMQNPRHLVRRRGQEARLRCSPMKGHSHVYWYRQLPEEGLKFMVYLQKENIIDESGMPKERFSAEFPKEGPSILRIQQVVRGDSAAYFCASSPPAARIETQYFGPGTRLLVL.

The chain has TRBV7-9 and TRBJ2-3, with 12 bases matching TRBD2. This CDR3 spans 17 amino acids. Per the germline V gene, CDR1 is SEHNR and CDR2 is FQNEAQ (reference sequence). V dropped 5 bases and J dropped 2; count of bases not matched to a gene: 8. The DNA of the CDR3 is TGTGCCAGCAGCCGTTACGGGACTAGCGGGTCCACAGATACGCAGTATTTT. Translating gives CASSRYGTSGSTDTQYF.

This clone was found once. This CDR3 reads CASSQGNSNTEAFF. For the CDR3, the DNA is TGTGCCAGCAGCCAAGGGAACAGCAACACTGAAGCTTTCTTT. This chain connects TRBV3-1 (or the pseudogene TRBV3-2) to TRBJ1-1; no firm D call. In germline, CDR1 is LGHDT, CDR2 YNNKEL (reference sequence). The CDR3 is 14 amino acids. V lost 1 base and J 2 bases, leaving 8 bases between the germline ends.

The chain joins TRBV12-3 or TRBV12-4 to TRBJ1-1; D uncertain. This CDR3 contains 13 residues. Trimming left V 2 bases short and J 5 bases short, with 9 bases between. The CDR3 DNA reads as TGTGCCAGCAGTTTAACCGGGGAGACTGAAGCTTTCTTT. Translated, it gives CASSLTGETEAFF.

This clone was detected only a few times. The chain carries TRBV5-1 and TRBJ2-7, with D hard to call. V dropped 1 base and J dropped 3 bases, with 11 bases sitting between them. In germline, CDR1 is SGHRS, CDR2 YFSETQ. The CDR3 spans 14 residues. CDR3 residues: CASSLLGIVYEQYF. CDR3 coding DNA: TGCGCCAGCAGCTTGTTGGGAATAGTCTACGAGCAGTACTTC.

V and J are TRBV28 and TRBJ1-3; no clear D. The germline CDR1 and CDR2 sequences are MDHEN and SYDVKM. CDR3 length: 14 amino acids. V was clipped by 7 bases and J by 0 bases, with 10 bases between them. CDR3 DNA: TGTGCCAGCATGGACGGCAGCTCTGGAAACACCATATATTTT. Protein product: CASMDGSSGNTIYF.

V gene TRBV2 combines with J gene TRBJ2-7, with a tentative D call TRBD2 (5 bases). Trimming took off 6 bases at V and 0 bases at J, with 12 bases between the two ends. The CDR3 is 14 residues long. Germline V lookup: CDR1 SNHLY, CDR2 FYNNEI. The CDR3 reads CASRVLRDSYEQYF. The CDR3 region has the DNA TGTGCCAGCAGGGTTCTCCGGGACTCCTACGAGCAGTACTTC.

The V gene is TRBV19, the J gene TRBJ2-3; the D gene is possibly TRBD1 (5 bases). CDR3 length: 13 residues. The germline gives CDR1 LNHDA, CDR2 SQIVND (reference sequence). Between the trimmed V and J ends, which lost 3 bases and 5 bases, there was a span of 9 bases. In DNA form, the CDR3 reads TGTGCCAGTAGTATTAGAAGGGGAGATACGCAGTATTTT. It encodes CASSIRRGDTQYF.

V and J are TRBV29-1 and TRBJ2-1, with D hard to call. The CDR3 loop spans 13 amino acids. Trimming shortened V by 4 bases and J by 6 bases, and 13 bases separated the two germline ends. Per germline, CDR1 SQVTM and CDR2 ANQGSEA. CDR3 DNA: TGCAGCGTTGCTGCGTTTCAAGTCAATGAGCAGTTCTTC. Its translation: CSVAAFQVNEQFF.